A single T cell receptor beta chain is shown here with its context. Original handling: Scientists estimated how many nucleated cells there were by amplifying reference gene primers. Measured with immunoSEQ multiplex PCR; TCRdb has only the in-frame clones, and not every one. That table is the source of V, J and clone size, and D and trimming were worked out from the DNA. Of under 200,000 clones in the sample, around 90% were seen once. This entry belongs to a study of blood T cell repertoires in COVID-19. As for the study in general: T cells, B-cell-depleted T cells, or PBMCs supplied cDNA or gDNA.

Trimming removed 7 bases from V and 2 bases from J, with 11 bases in between. This CDR3 region has 13 residues. Per germline, CDR1 SNHLY and CDR2 FYNNEI. The receptor's source is a woman aged 60 to 75 who had recovered from COVID-19. The V call is TRBV2, the J call TRBJ1-1, with no clear D. Material for sequencing was peripheral blood. CDR3 sequence reads: CASTGQTNTEAFF. CDR3 in DNA: TGTGCCAGCACTGGGCAGACAAACACTGAAGCTTTCTTT.